The following is a T cell receptor beta chain sequence with its context. Antigen unknown. The sample is drawn from a study of beta chain features in type 1 diabetes. The study's findings and limits: Lower insertion and higher deletion counts appeared at VDJ junctions in type 1 diabetes patients. Moderate but significant shortening of TCRB CDR3s was recorded in all four CD4+ subsets from Type 1 diabetes patients.

Germline CDR1 is SGHTA and CDR2 is FQGTGA. Trimming stripped 2 bases from V and 1 base from J, with 5 bases between. This CDR3 contains 13 residues. Reverse transcription of all isolated RNA meant that expressed TCRB transcripts were sequenced. Data came from immunoSEQ multiplex PCR; TCRdb stores just in-frame clones and leaves some out. The sample shows more than 85,000 clones, under 40% of them seen only once. This TCR came from a woman aged 18-29 years in good health. The V gene is TRBV7-3, the J gene TRBJ1-1; possibly TRBD1 for D (5 bases). Sequencing was done on a sample of stem cell memory CD4+ T cells from blood. The CDR3 nucleotides read TGTGCCAGCAGCTTAGACAGGAACACTGAAGCTTTCTTT. This codes for CASSLDRNTEAFF.